Below are 25 T cell receptor beta chains sequenced from a single sample in a study of patients and donors after allogeneic stem cell transplantation. TCRdb re-analysed the RT-PCR reads in MiXCR, keeping a single row per CDR3 protein. The profile covers some 960,000 distinct CDR3 sequences, with approximately 19% appearing a single time and 5% to 6.5% taken by the ten largest. The specimen was blood, either unsorted or a sorted T cell fraction (not recorded which). All receptors come from a human donor who was either an allogeneic HSCT recipient or a stem cell or donor lymphocyte infusion donor (not recorded which). It is not recorded whose cells these are; they may come from a transplant donor.

This clonotype has a handful of counts. The chain has TRBV7-2 and TRBJ2-7; possibly TRBD1 for D (6 bases). The CDR3 sequence is 15 residues long. Looked up from germline, CDR1 is SGHTA and CDR2 is FQGNSA. V was cut by 2 bases and J by 6 bases, with 17 bases left in between. CDR3 DNA sequence: TGTGCCAGCAGCTTATCGGGCCGACAGGAATCCGAGCAGTACTTC. Translated, it gives CASSLSGRQESEQYF.

About this clonotype itself: A much larger clone lies one base from this, so it may be a read error. The V and J genes are TRBV6-1 and TRBJ2-3, with TRBD2 identical over 8 bases. This CDR3 comprises 14 residues. Germline CDR1 and CDR2: MNHNS and SASEGT. The junction had 0 bases not matched to a gene; V was cut back by 3 bases and J by 1 base. CDR3 in DNA: TGTGCCAGCAGTGACGGGGGGGGCACAGATACGCAGTATTTT. Translation: CASSDGGGTDTQYF.

This clonotype has a handful of counts. The chain links TRBV12-3 or TRBV12-4 to TRBJ1-4; TRBD1 is a possible D gene (6 bases). V was shortened by 2 bases and J by 7 bases, with 11 bases between the two germline ends. This CDR3 contains 14 residues. The CDR3 sequence: CASSLTGFSEKLFF. CDR3 DNA sequence: TGTGCCAGCAGTTTAACAGGGTTTAGTGAAAAACTGTTTTTT.

The chain couples TRBV7-9 to TRBJ2-3, with TRBD2 matching 7 bases. V lost 5 bases to trimming and J lost 0 bases; unmatched junction nucleotides: 11. There are 17 residues in the CDR3. The germline V gene encodes CDR1 SEHNR and CDR2 FQNEAQ (reference sequence). The CDR3 spells CASSPLWEGKSTDTQYF. The DNA for the CDR3 is TGTGCCAGCAGCCCCTTGTGGGAGGGCAAGAGCACAGATACGCAGTATTTT.

The chain couples TRBV29-1 to TRBJ2-7; D ambiguous. The CDR3 extends over 12 amino acids. CDR1 is SQVTM, CDR2 ANQGSEA, per germline. V was cut by 1 base and J by 2 bases, with 6 bases left in between. CDR3 loop: CSVEVAAYEQYF. CDR3 sequence (DNA): TGCAGCGTTGAAGTCGCGGCCTACGAGCAGTACTTC.

This clonotype has just one count. The V and J genes are TRBV4-3 and TRBJ1-5, with D maybe TRBD1 (5 bases). The V gene's germline CDR1 is LGHNA and CDR2 YSLEER. This CDR3 comprises 15 residues. Trimming took off 0 bases at V and 3 bases at J, with 9 bases between the two ends. The CDR3 loop is CASSQDDSHNQPQHF. The CDR3 nucleotides are TGCGCCAGCAGCCAAGATGACAGTCACAATCAGCCCCAGCATTTT.

This clonotype was detected ten times or more. The chain is built from TRBV12-3 or TRBV12-4 and TRBJ1-2; 7 positions match TRBD1. After removal of 5 bases from V and 2 bases from J, the junction contained 8 bases not matched to a gene. CDR3 size: 15 residues. CDR3 in amino acids: CASSLSRTGNYGYTF. The CDR3 region has the DNA TGTGCCAGCAGTCTTTCCCGGACAGGCAACTATGGCTACACCTTC.

The CDR3 region is CASSPWSRESSGNTIYF. DNA of the CDR3: TGCGCCAGCAGCCCCTGGTCACGGGAAAGCTCTGGAAACACCATATATTTT. This chain links TRBV5-1 with TRBJ1-3; D gene ambiguous. Germline V gives CDR1 SGHRS, CDR2 YFSETQ. This CDR3 has 17 residues. The V end lost 4 bases, the J end lost 0 bases, and 17 bases lay between the germline ends.

The rearrangement uses TRBV5-5 and TRBJ1-2, with 8 nucleotides matching TRBD1. This CDR3 region has 17 residues. V shed 0 bases, J shed 1 base, and the junction held 8 bases outside the gene matches. CDR1 and CDR2 from the germline V gene are SGHKS and YYEKEE (reference sequence). CDR3: CASSLAPTGGNNYGYTF. CDR3 in DNA: TGTGCCAGCAGCTTGGCTCCCACAGGGGGAAATAACTATGGCTACACCTTC. The whole variable domain, remainder taken from reference TRBV5-5 and TRBJ1-2, is DAGVTQSPTHLIKTRGQQVTLRCSPISGHKSVSWYQQVLGQGPQFIFQYYEKEERGRGNFPDRFSARQFPNYSSELNVNALLLGDSALYLCASSLAPTGGNNYGYTFGSGTRLTVV.

This chain uses TRBV3-1 with TRBJ1-2; D unresolved. Trimming left V 4 bases short and J 7 bases short, with 10 bases between. Per the germline V gene, CDR1 is LGHDT and CDR2 is YNNKEL (reference sequence). The CDR3 is made up of 12 amino acids. CDR3 amino acids: CASSPSTSGYTF. The DNA of the CDR3 is TGTGCCAGCAGCCCGTCGACGTCTGGCTACACCTTC. Complete variable domain (other parts from reference TRBV3-1 and TRBJ1-2): DTAVSQTPKYLVTQMGNDKSIKCEQNLGHDTMYWYKQDSKKFLKIMFSYNNKELIINETVPNRFSPKSPDKAHLNLHINSLELGDSAVYFCASSPSTSGYTFGSGTRLTVV.

This clonotype was seen only a few times. J is TRBJ1-3 and V is TRBV6-1; TRBD1 matches 7 bases. The germline CDR1 and CDR2 sequences are MNHNS and SASEGT. CDR3 size: 14 residues. V was clipped by 6 bases and J by 3 bases; unmatched bases: 5. CDR3 sequence reads: CASSRGTVGNTIYF. The CDR3 DNA reads TGTGCCAGCAGCCGTGGGACAGTTGGAAACACCATATATTTT.

This clonotype was seen a few times. This chain links TRBV4-3 with TRBJ2-4; D not certain. This CDR3 region has 15 residues. CDR1 and CDR2 from the germline V gene are LGHNA and YSLEER. Trimming took 0 bases from V and 0 from J, leaving 6 bases between them. The CDR3 protein is CASSQDRIAKNIQYF. The CDR3 coding sequence is TGCGCCAGCAGCCAAGATCGCATAGCCAAAAACATTCAGTACTTC.

This clonotype appeared a single time. CDR3 sequence reads: CASSGAGYYGYTF. Written as DNA, the CDR3 is TGTGCCAGCAGTGGGGCCGGCTACTATGGCTACACCTTC. The V and J genes are TRBV2 and TRBJ1-2, with D uncertain. Germline CDR1 and CDR2: SNHLY and FYNNEI. The CDR3 is 13 amino acids. Deletions cut 4 bases from V and 3 bases from J, with 9 bases between.

The V call is TRBV24-1, the J call TRBJ2-5, with D perhaps matching TRBD2 (6 bases). The CDR3 contains 15 residues. Trimming pared 4 bases from V and 1 base from J, leaving 12 bases between. The germline V gene has CDR1 KGHDR and CDR2 SFDVKD. CDR3 DNA: TGTGCCACCAGTGACCCCCGGACTACCCAAGAGACCCAGTACTTC. Protein product: CATSDPRTTQETQYF.

This clonotype was recorded a few times. The gene calls are TRBV3-1 and TRBJ1-2; the D gene is possibly TRBD1 (6 bases). Trimming left V 5 bases short and J 3 bases short, with 13 bases between. The CDR3 covers 14 residues. Germline V gives CDR1 LGHDT, CDR2 YNNKEL (reference sequence). CDR3: CASSETDSHYGYTF. The DNA for the CDR3 is TGTGCCAGCAGCGAAACGGACAGCCACTATGGCTACACCTTC.

This sequence joins TRBV6-2 or TRBV6-3 and TRBJ2-1, with 13 bases that match TRBD2. V shed 4 bases and J 7 bases; nucleotides not matched to a gene: 1. This CDR3 is built from 14 residues. CDR1 MNHEY and CDR2 SVGEGT come from the germline V gene. DNA of the CDR3: TGTGCCAGCAGTTTGACTAGCGGGAGGAATGAGCAGTTCTTC. This sequence encodes CASSLTSGRNEQFF.

The table lists this clonotype with a few counts. The chain employs TRBV12-3 or TRBV12-4 and TRBJ1-5; 7 bases line up with TRBD1. Trimming removed 6 bases from V and 3 bases from J; junction bases left unmatched: 8. The CDR3 length is 15 residues. CDR3 protein: CASRTTGALNQPQHF. The CDR3 region has the DNA TGTGCCAGCAGAACCACAGGGGCCCTCAATCAGCCCCAGCATTTT.

A few counts support this clonotype. The genes are TRBV19 and TRBJ2-1, with D possibly being TRBD1 or TRBD2 (7 bases each). The V end lost 4 bases, the J end lost 4 bases, and 14 bases lay between the germline ends. Germline assignment: CDR1 LNHDA and CDR2 SQIVND (reference sequence). CDR3 length: 15 amino acids. CDR3 in DNA: TGTGCCAGTAGTACGCAGGGGGGGACTTACAATGAGCAGTTCTTC. Protein: CASSTQGGTYNEQFF.

The chain is built from TRBV21-1 and TRBJ2-1; the D segment call TRBD1 is taken from the table without a DNA check. TRBV21-1 is a pseudogene locus. CDR3 length: 16 residues. DNA of the CDR3: TGTGCCAGCAGCCCCCGGGCAAAGGTCTCCTACAATGAGCAGTTCTTC. Translation: CASSPRAKVSYNEQFF.

This clonotype was seen a few times. The chain joins TRBV9 to TRBJ2-3; weak D call: TRBD1 (6 bases). Germline assignment: CDR1 SGDLS and CDR2 YYNGEE. Trimming took off 4 bases at V and 6 bases at J, with 12 bases between the two ends. This CDR3 is 13 amino acids long. The CDR3 sequence is CASSIIQGDTQYF. DNA for the CDR3: TGTGCCAGCAGCATCATCCAGGGGGATACGCAGTATTTT.

This clonotype was counted only a few times. The chain is built from TRBV20-1 and TRBJ2-7; unclear D gene. The V and J ends lost 3 bases and 2 bases respectively, with 8 bases between them. Germline CDR1 DFQATT, CDR2 SNEGSKA (reference sequence). CDR3 length equals 12 residues. CDR3 bases: TGCAGTGCTAGTCGGAAGCCCTACGAGCAGTACTTC. This sequence encodes CSASRKPYEQYF.

This clonotype was seen just once. This chain connects TRBV20-1 to TRBJ1-4; D remains unclear. Germline V lookup: CDR1 DFQATT, CDR2 SNEGSKA (reference sequence). Trimming took 4 bases from V and 14 from J, leaving 17 bases between them. CDR3 length equals 12 residues. The CDR3 DNA follows: TGCAGTGCTAAAATTCTCCGACAAGCCCTGTTTTTT. Translation gives CSAKILRQALFF.

This chain links TRBV7-2 with TRBJ2-5; tentatively, D is TRBD1 (5 bases). Trimming left V 10 bases short and J 1 base short, with 13 bases between. The CDR3 is 13 residues long. Germline V gene sequence: CDR1 SGHTA, CDR2 FQGNSA. The CDR3: CATRRGIQETQYF. For the CDR3, the DNA is TGTGCCACCCGAAGGGGAATCCAAGAGACCCAGTACTTC.

This rearrangement joins TRBV5-1 to TRBJ2-7, with 12 nucleotides matching TRBD1. In germline, CDR1 is SGHRS, CDR2 YFSETQ. The V and J ends lost 0 bases and 4 bases, in that order; junction bases with no gene match: 5. This CDR3 is built from 16 residues. The CDR3 here is CASSLVGTGGGYEQYF. The CDR3 region has the DNA TGCGCCAGCAGCTTGGTAGGGACAGGGGGCGGATACGAGCAGTACTTC.

This sequence joins TRBV19 and TRBJ1-2; D possibly corresponds to TRBD1 (6 bases). Germline loops: CDR1 LNHDA, CDR2 SQIVND (reference sequence). This CDR3 is built from 15 residues. V was trimmed by 4 bases and J by 2 bases, leaving 14 bases between them. CDR3 coding DNA: TGTGCCAGTAGTACGGGGCCGGGGGCCAACTATGGCTACACCTTC. It translates to CASSTGPGANYGYTF.